The 25 T cell receptor beta chains given below trace back to one sample, sequenced in a study of T cell repertoires in cytomegalovirus infection. Antigen specificity for these receptors is unknown. TCRdb recomputed calls from the reads with MiXCR, one row per CDR3 protein. The repertoire holds about 470,000 distinct CDR3 sequences, with approximately 40% as singletons. This sample comprised cultured PBMCs, obtained from culture after CMV antigen stimulation. These TCRs come from a human donor in good health (CMV status not recorded). Some clones in this sample may be carry-over from other donors' samples.

This chain joins TRBV24-1 and TRBJ2-1; 10 nucleotides line up with TRBD1. V was clipped by 4 bases and J by 9 bases; unmatched bases: 5. The CDR3 spans 14 residues. Germline V gives CDR1 KGHDR, CDR2 SFDVKD. CDR3 in DNA: TGTGCCACCAGTGAAGACAGGGGGCTTTTTGAGCAGTTCTTC. Its protein is CATSEDRGLFEQFF.

Of note for this clonotype: One end of the junction varies from germline; a read error may be responsible. The CDR3 DNA reads as TGTGCCAGCAGTGAATGGGGTCCCGCCCACTTC. It codes for CASSEWGPAHF. The chain combines TRBV25-1 with TRBJ2-1; D ambiguous. Germline V lookup: CDR1 MGHDK, CDR2 SYGVNS. This CDR3 contains 11 residues.

This clonotype showed up just a few times. The chain's CDR3 is CASSEAPGTSDEQYF. Here the CDR3 DNA reads TGTGCCAGCAGTGAAGCGCCTGGGACTAGCGACGAGCAGTACTTC. The chain couples TRBV6-1 to TRBJ2-7, with 10 bases matching TRBD2. In germline, CDR1 is MNHNS, CDR2 SASEGT. The CDR3 has 15 amino acids. V lost 0 bases to trimming and J lost 5 bases; unmatched junction nucleotides: 4.

V and J are TRBV14 and TRBJ1-6; unclear D gene. V lost 1 base, J lost 9 bases, and 10 bases lay in between. The CDR3 sequence is 14 residues long. The germline V gene has CDR1 SGHDN and CDR2 FVKESK. The CDR3 sequence is CASSQAVGVSPLHF. For the CDR3, the DNA is TGTGCCAGCAGCCAAGCAGTCGGGGTTTCACCCCTCCACTTT.

This chain links TRBV6-8 with TRBJ2-2; TRBD2 might be the D (6 bases). Deletions cut 4 bases from V and 3 bases from J, with 30 bases between. This CDR3 comprises 21 residues. Germline V gene data show CDR1 as MNHGY and CDR2 as SAAAGT. Here the CDR3 DNA reads TGTGCCAGCAGTTGGAGGGTTGGAGTTAGGGCGACGGATGGCGACACCGGGGAGCTGTTTTTT. Translating gives CASSWRVGVRATDGDTGELFF.

The V gene is TRBV7-6, the J gene TRBJ2-5; possibly TRBD1 for D (6 bases). Trimming took 1 base from V and 0 from J, leaving 6 bases between them. CDR3 length equals 14 residues. CDR1 SGHVS and CDR2 FNYEAQ come from the germline V gene. The CDR3: CASSLGQDQETQYF. The CDR3 DNA sequence: TGTGCCAGCAGCTTAGGACAGGACCAAGAGACCCAGTACTTC.

The gene calls are TRBV6-1 and TRBJ1-4; D gene ambiguous. The CDR3 totals 14 residues. Trimming left V 6 bases short and J 8 bases short, with 16 bases between. In germline, CDR1 is MNHNS, CDR2 SASEGT. CDR3 region: CASRADGRSEKLFF. CDR3 nucleotide sequence: TGTGCCAGCAGGGCGGACGGTCGGTCGGAAAAACTGTTTTTT.

V is TRBV20-1 and J is TRBJ1-6; TRBD1 matches 7 bases. The length of the CDR3 is 15 residues. CDR1 and CDR2 (germline): DFQATT, SNEGSKA (reference sequence). Unmatched junction bases numbered 8, after V lost 6 bases and J lost 3 bases. The DNA of the CDR3 is TGCAGTGCCCCCCGGGACAGTGACTATAATTCACCCCTCCACTTT. It yields the protein CSAPRDSDYNSPLHF.

This clonotype was seen a few times. The chain couples TRBV7-6 to TRBJ2-1; D is possibly TRBD2 (5 bases). CDR1 SGHVS and CDR2 FNYEAQ come from the germline V gene. This CDR3 has 15 amino acids. Trimming removed 3 bases at V and 4 bases at J, with 13 bases between. DNA for the CDR3: TGTGCCAGCAGCTTTGGAGGCCAAATTTACAATGAGCAGTTCTTC. Translation: CASSFGGQIYNEQFF.

There are a few counts of this clonotype. This chain joins TRBV28 and TRBJ1-1, with 8 bases that match TRBD1. Germline V gene data show CDR1 as MDHEN and CDR2 as SYDVKM. Losses at the gene ends were 4 bases for V and 10 bases for J; bases not matched to a gene: 5. The length of the CDR3 is 12 residues. CDR3 in amino acids: CASSSRTGRAFF. The CDR3 DNA reads as TGTGCCAGCAGTTCACGGACAGGGAGAGCTTTCTTT.

This clonotype was counted only a few times. This chain joins TRBV7-2 and TRBJ1-2, with D tentatively TRBD1 (6 bases). The CDR3 sequence is 16 residues long. V gave up 3 bases and J gave up 4 bases, with 18 bases separating them. The germline CDR1 and CDR2 sequences are SGHTA and FQGNSA. Here the CDR3 DNA reads TGTGCCAGCAGCTTTGGGGGGACACCCTCGGGCTATGGCTACACCTTC. Translating gives CASSFGGTPSGYGYTF.

V usage is TRBV7-7 and J usage is TRBJ2-5; D may correspond to TRBD1 or TRBD2 (6 bases each). The length of the CDR3 is 12 residues. Germline V gene data show CDR1 as SSHAT and CDR2 as FNYEAQ (reference sequence). Here the CDR3 reads CVVGGGRETQYF. The CDR3 DNA is TGTGTCGTCGGAGGGGGGCGGGAGACCCAGTACTTC.

This chain links TRBV6-2 or TRBV6-3 with TRBJ1-2; the D is unclear. Per the germline V gene, CDR1 is MNHEY and CDR2 is SVGEGT. Deletions cut 6 bases from V and 0 bases from J, with 11 bases between. The CDR3 has 14 amino acids. CDR3 bases: TGTGCCAGCAGCTCCGACGGGACTAACTATGGCTACACCTTC. Its protein product is CASSSDGTNYGYTF.

The table lists this clonotype with a few counts. The V and J genes are TRBV18 and TRBJ2-1; the match to TRBD2 covers 9 bases. The CDR3 loop spans 17 amino acids. The germline V gene has CDR1 KGHSH and CDR2 LQKENI. The V and J ends lost 2 bases and 3 bases, in that order; junction bases with no gene match: 8. In DNA, the CDR3 is TGTGCCAGCTCACCATCTGAGCGGGGGGTCATCTACAATGAGCAGTTCTTC. This encodes CASSPSERGVIYNEQFF.

This chain links TRBV30 with TRBJ2-2; 7 bases align to TRBD2. Per the germline V gene, CDR1 is GTSNPN and CDR2 is SVGIG (reference sequence). J was trimmed by 7 bases and V by 5 bases; bases with no gene match: 10. The CDR3 is made up of 14 amino acids. This CDR3 is CAWDGDYSGGELFF. The CDR3 bases are TGTGCCTGGGATGGGGACTATTCCGGCGGGGAGCTGTTTTTT.

This clonotype was observed a handful of times. The rearrangement joins TRBV19 to TRBJ2-7; 7 nucleotides agree with TRBD2. This CDR3 comprises 13 residues. CDR1 and CDR2 (germline): LNHDA, SQIVND (reference sequence). Trimming removed 6 bases from V and 3 bases from J; junction bases left unmatched: 5. The CDR3 protein is CASSPGGYYEQYF. In DNA, the CDR3 is TGTGCCAGTAGCCCCGGGGGGTACTACGAGCAGTACTTC.

This clonotype was detected only a few times. The V gene is TRBV7-2, the J gene TRBJ2-3; 8 bases agree with TRBD2. The CDR3 consists of 14 residues. V lost 3 bases to trimming and J lost 5 bases; unmatched junction nucleotides: 4. Germline values: CDR1 SGHTA, CDR2 FQGNSA. The CDR3 DNA reads as TGTGCCAGCAGCTTCGGGGGGGCCCGAGATACGCAGTATTTT. Translation: CASSFGGARDTQYF.

The chain joins TRBV14 to TRBJ2-2; D is perhaps TRBD2 (6 bases). V was trimmed by 3 bases and J by 6 bases, leaving 11 bases between them. Germline V gene sequence: CDR1 SGHDN, CDR2 FVKESK. CDR3 length equals 14 residues. CDR3 residues: CASSQPREAGELFF. CDR3 bases: TGTGCCAGCAGCCAGCCCAGGGAGGCCGGGGAGCTGTTTTTT.

The sample holds a few counts of this clonotype. The genes are TRBV7-2 and TRBJ2-2; D could derive from TRBD1 or TRBD2 (5 bases each). The CDR3 is 20 residues long. Germline V gene sequence: CDR1 SGHTA, CDR2 FQGNSA. Trimming left V 4 bases short and J 3 bases short, with 27 bases between. The CDR3 here is CASSSNKAYRDLRDTGELFF. Here the CDR3 DNA reads TGTGCCAGCAGCTCGAACAAAGCATACCGGGACCTGCGGGACACCGGGGAGCTGTTTTTT.

The CDR3 loop reads CASSSGTGGSGANVLTF. In DNA form, the CDR3 reads TGTGCCAGCAGTTCCGGGACAGGGGGATCCGGGGCCAACGTCCTGACTTTC. The V call is TRBV12-3 or TRBV12-4, the J call TRBJ2-6; 11 bases fit TRBD1. The CDR3 is 17 residues long. Germline trimming cut 4 bases from V and 4 bases from J; bases unmatched to any gene: 6.

The rearrangement uses TRBV15 and TRBJ1-1; D call uncertain. The V gene lost 5 bases and the J gene lost 1 base, with 11 bases spanning the gap. There are 14 residues in the CDR3. CDR1 LNHNV and CDR2 YYDKDF come from the germline V gene (reference sequence). The CDR3 region has the DNA TGTGCCACCAGCCCTACCCGGCAGAACACTGAAGCTTTCTTT. Protein: CATSPTRQNTEAFF.

J is TRBJ2-3 and V is TRBV7-8; TRBD2 agrees at 8 bases. This CDR3 spans 14 amino acids. V lost 8 bases, J lost 0 bases, and 4 bases stayed unmatched. From germline, CDR1 is SGHVS and CDR2 FQNEAQ. The CDR3 protein is CASGAGASTDTQYF. DNA for the CDR3: TGTGCCAGCGGAGCGGGAGCCAGCACAGATACGCAGTATTTT.

V usage is TRBV6-5 and J usage is TRBJ1-1; D ambiguous. The CDR3 has 15 residues. Trimming shortened V by 2 bases and J by 2 bases, and 12 bases separated the two germline ends. CDR1 is MNHEY, CDR2 SVGAGI, per germline. CDR3 nucleotide sequence: TGTGCCAGCAGTTACCAATCAGGATTCAACACTGAAGCTTTCTTT. Its protein is CASSYQSGFNTEAFF.

This clonotype has a handful of counts. The gene calls are TRBV11-2 and TRBJ2-3; the match to TRBD2 covers 8 bases. With V trimmed by 5 bases and J by 6 bases, 10 bases remained unmatched. The CDR3 is 15 amino acids. Germline CDR1 reads SGHAT; CDR2 reads FQNNGV. The CDR3 region has the DNA TGTGCCAGCAGCCCGCGCCTAGCGGGTCCCGATACGCAGTATTTT. As protein: CASSPRLAGPDTQYF.

The J gene is TRBJ1-4, the V gene TRBV3-1; D unclear. The V gene lost 0 bases and the J gene lost 0 bases, with 8 bases spanning the gap. CDR1 LGHDT and CDR2 YNNKEL come from the germline V gene (reference sequence). The CDR3 has 16 amino acids. CDR3 residues: CASSQDRGATNEKLFF. CDR3 DNA: TGTGCCAGCAGCCAAGATCGTGGGGCAACTAATGAAAAACTGTTTTTT. Together with reference TRBV3-1 and TRBJ1-4, the CDR3 gives the full variable domain: DTAVSQTPKYLVTQMGNDKSIKCEQNLGHDTMYWYKQDSKKFLKIMFSYNNKELIINETVPNRFSPKSPDKAHLNLHINSLELGDSAVYFCASSQDRGATNEKLFFGSGTQLSVL.